This T cell receptor beta chain derives from a study of sequential checkpoint blockade in melanoma. This sample's treatment: randomized to nivolumab then ipilimumab (arm A) or the reverse (arm B). Sorted cells were live CD3+CD8+, lacking CD19 and CD56, from PBMCs. The repertoire was sequenced with immunoSEQ multiplex PCR; TCRdb's copy has only in-frame clones and lacks some. The table includes 9,500 to 12,000 clones, 73% detected once. V was pared by 4 bases and J by 2 bases, with 11 bases of the junction left unmatched. CDR1 is SGDLS and CDR2 is YYNGEE in the germline V gene. This CDR3 has 16 residues.

The genes are TRBV9 and TRBJ2-7; 8 bases line up with TRBD2. The clonotype comes from a human donor with melanoma. Specimen: CD8+ T cells sorted from blood (inferred from file names), collected from a patient given nivolumab and ipilimumab in sequence. The chain's CDR3 is CASSRSGTSAPYEQYF. The DNA for the CDR3 is TGTGCCAGCAGCCGGTCCGGGACTAGTGCCCCCTACGAGCAGTACTTC.